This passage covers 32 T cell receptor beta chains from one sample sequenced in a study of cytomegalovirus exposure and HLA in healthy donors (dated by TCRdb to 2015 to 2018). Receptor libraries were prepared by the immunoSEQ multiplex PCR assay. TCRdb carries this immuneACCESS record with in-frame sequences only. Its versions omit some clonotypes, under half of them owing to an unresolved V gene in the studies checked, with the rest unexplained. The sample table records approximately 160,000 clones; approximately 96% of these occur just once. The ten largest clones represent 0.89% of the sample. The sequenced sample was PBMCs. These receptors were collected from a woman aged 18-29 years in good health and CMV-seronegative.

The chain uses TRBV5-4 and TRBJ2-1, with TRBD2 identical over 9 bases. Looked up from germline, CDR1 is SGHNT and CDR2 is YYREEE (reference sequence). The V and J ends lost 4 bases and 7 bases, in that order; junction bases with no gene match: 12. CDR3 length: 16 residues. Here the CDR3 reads CASSPPSRGGVNEQFF. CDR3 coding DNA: TGTGCCAGCAGCCCCCCATCGCGGGGGGGCGTGAATGAGCAGTTCTTC.

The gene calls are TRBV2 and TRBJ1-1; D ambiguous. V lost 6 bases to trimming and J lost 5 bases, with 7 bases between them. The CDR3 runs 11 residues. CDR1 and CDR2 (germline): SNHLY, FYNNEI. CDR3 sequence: CASRYATEAFF. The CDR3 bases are TGTGCCAGCAGGTACGCGACTGAAGCTTTCTTT.

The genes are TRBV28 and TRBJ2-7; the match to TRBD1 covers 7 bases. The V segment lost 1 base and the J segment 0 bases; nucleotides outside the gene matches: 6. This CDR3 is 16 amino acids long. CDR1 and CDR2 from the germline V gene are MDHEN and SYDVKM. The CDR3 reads CASSLSGGYPSYEQYF. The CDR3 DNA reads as TGTGCCAGCAGTTTATCAGGGGGATACCCCTCCTACGAGCAGTACTTC.

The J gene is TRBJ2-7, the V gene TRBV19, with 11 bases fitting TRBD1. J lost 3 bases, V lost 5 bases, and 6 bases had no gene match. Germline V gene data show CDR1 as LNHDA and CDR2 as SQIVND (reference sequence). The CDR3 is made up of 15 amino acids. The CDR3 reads CASSAGTGGVYEQYF. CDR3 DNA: TGTGCCAGTAGTGCGGGGACAGGGGGTGTCTACGAGCAGTACTTC. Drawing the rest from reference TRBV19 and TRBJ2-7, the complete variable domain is DGGITQSPKYLFRKEGQNVTLSCEQNLNHDAMYWYRQDPGQGLRLIYYSQIVNDFQKGDIAEGYSVSREKKESFPLTVTSAQKNPTAFYLCASSAGTGGVYEQYFGPGTRLTVT.

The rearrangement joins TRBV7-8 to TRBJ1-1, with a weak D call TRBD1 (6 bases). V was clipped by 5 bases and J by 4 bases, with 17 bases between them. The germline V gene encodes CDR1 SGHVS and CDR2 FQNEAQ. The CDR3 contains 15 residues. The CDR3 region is CASSPELQGTTEAFF. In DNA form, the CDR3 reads TGTGCCAGCAGCCCCGAGTTGCAGGGGACCACTGAAGCTTTCTTT. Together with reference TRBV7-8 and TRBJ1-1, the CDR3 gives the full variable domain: GAGVSQSPRYKVAKRGQDVALRCDPISGHVSLFWYQQALGQGPEFLTYFQNEAQLDKSGLPSDRFFAERPEGSVSTLKIQRTQQEDSAVYLCASSPELQGTTEAFFGQGTRLTVV.

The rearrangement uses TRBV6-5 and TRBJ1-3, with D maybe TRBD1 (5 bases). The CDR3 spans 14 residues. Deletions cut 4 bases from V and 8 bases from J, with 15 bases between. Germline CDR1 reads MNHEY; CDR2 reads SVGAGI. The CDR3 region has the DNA TGTGCCAGCAGTTCCCCCGGAACGGGGGACACCATATATTTT. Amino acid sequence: CASSSPGTGDTIYF.

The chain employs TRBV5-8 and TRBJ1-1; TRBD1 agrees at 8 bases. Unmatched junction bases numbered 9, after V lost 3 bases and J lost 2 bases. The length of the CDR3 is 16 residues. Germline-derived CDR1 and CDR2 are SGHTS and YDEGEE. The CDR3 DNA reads TGTGCCAGCAGCTGGAACAGGGGGGTCATCAACACTGAAGCTTTCTTT. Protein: CASSWNRGVINTEAFF.

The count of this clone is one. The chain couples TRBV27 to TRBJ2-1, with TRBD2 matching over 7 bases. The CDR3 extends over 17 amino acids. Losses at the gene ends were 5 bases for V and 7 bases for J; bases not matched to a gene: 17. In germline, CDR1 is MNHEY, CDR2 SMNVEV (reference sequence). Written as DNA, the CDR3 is TGTGCCAGCAGTCGCCTAATTAGCGGGCCGGCCGGGAATGAGCAGTTCTTC. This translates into CASSRLISGPAGNEQFF.

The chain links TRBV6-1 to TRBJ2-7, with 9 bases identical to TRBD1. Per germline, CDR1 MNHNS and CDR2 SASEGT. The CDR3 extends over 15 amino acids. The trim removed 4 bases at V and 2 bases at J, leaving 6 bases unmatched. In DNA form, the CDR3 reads TGTGCCAGCAGTGCCGGGACAGGGTGGACCTACGAGCAGTACTTC. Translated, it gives CASSAGTGWTYEQYF.

For the CDR3, the DNA is TGTGCCAGCAGCTTACTGTACGAGCAGTACTTC. Translating it yields CASSLLYEQYF. This sequence joins TRBV7-9 and TRBJ2-7; D unclear. V was clipped by 2 bases and J by 4 bases, with 3 bases between them. The CDR3 totals 11 residues. Germline V gives CDR1 SEHNR, CDR2 FQNEAQ (reference sequence).

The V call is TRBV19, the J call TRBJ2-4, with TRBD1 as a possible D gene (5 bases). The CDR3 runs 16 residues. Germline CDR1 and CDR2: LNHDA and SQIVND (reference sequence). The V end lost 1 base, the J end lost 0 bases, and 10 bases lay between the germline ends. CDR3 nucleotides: TGTGCCAGTAGTATAGGCCCCAGGGTAGCCAAAAACATTCAGTACTTC. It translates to CASSIGPRVAKNIQYF.

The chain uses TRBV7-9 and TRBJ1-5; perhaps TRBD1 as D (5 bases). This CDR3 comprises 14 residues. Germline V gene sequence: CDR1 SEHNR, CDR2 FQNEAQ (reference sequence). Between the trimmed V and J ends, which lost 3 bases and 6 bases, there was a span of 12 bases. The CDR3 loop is CASSFGGLGQPQHF. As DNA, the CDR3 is TGTGCCAGCAGCTTCGGGGGTTTGGGTCAGCCCCAGCATTTT. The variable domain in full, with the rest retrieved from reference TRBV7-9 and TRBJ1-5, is DTGVSQNPRHKITKRGQNVTFRCDPISEHNRLYWYRQTLGQGPEFLTYFQNEAQLEKSRLLSDRFSAERPKGSFSTLEIQRTEQGDSAMYLCASSFGGLGQPQHFGDGTRLSIL.

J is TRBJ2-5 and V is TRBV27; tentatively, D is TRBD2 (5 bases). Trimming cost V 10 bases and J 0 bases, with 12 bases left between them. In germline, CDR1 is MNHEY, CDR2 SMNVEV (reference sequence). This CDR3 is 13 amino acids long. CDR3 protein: CATSGNYQETQYF. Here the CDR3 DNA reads TGTGCCACCTCGGGAAATTACCAAGAGACCCAGTACTTC.

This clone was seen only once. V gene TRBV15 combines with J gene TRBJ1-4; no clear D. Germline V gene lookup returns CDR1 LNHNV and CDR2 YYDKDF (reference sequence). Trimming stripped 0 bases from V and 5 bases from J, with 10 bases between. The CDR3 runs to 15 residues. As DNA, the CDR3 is TGTGCCACCAGCAGAGATCGTACGGGGAATGAAAAACTGTTTTTT. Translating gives CATSRDRTGNEKLFF.

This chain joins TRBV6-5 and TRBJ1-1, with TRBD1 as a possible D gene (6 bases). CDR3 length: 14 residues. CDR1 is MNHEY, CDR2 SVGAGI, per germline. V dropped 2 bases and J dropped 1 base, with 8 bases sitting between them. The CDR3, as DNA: TGTGCCAGCAGTTACCTAGGGGGGAACACTGAAGCTTTCTTT. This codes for CASSYLGGNTEAFF.

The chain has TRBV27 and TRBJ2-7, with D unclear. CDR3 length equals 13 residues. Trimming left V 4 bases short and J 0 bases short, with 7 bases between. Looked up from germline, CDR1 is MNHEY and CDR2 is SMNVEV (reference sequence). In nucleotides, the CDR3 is TGTGCCAGCAGTTGGGCCGCCTCCTACGAGCAGTACTTC. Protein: CASSWAASYEQYF.

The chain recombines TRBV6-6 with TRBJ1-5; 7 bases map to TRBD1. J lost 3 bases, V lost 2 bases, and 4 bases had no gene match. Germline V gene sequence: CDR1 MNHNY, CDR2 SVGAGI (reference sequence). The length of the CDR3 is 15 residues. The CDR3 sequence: CASSYPQGDNQPQHF. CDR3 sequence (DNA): TGTGCCAGCAGTTACCCCCAGGGGGACAATCAGCCCCAGCATTTT.

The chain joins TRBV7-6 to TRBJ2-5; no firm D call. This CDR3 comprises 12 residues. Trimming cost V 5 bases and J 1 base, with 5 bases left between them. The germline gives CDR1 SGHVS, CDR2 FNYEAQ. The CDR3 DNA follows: TGTGCCAGCAGCCAATTCCAAGAGACCCAGTACTTC. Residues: CASSQFQETQYF.

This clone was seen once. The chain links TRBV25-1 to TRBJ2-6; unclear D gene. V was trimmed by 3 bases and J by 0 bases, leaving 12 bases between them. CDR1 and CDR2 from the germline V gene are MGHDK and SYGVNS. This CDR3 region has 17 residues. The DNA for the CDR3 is TGTGCCAGCAGTGAGGCAAGACACGTCTCTGGGGCCAACGTCCTGACTTTC. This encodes CASSEARHVSGANVLTF.

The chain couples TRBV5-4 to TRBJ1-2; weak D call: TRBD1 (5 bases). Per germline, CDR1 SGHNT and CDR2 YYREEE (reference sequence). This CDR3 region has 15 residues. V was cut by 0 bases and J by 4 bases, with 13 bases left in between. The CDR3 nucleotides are TGTGCCAGCAGCTTGGATCAGACACAGGCCTATGGCTACACCTTC. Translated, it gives CASSLDQTQAYGYTF.

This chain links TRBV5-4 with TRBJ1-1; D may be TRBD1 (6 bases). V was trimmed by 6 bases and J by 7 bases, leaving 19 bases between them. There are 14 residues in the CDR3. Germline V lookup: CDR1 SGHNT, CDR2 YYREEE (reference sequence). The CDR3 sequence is CASNLGQGRGEAFF. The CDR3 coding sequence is TGTGCCAGCAACTTAGGGCAGGGGAGAGGTGAAGCTTTCTTT.

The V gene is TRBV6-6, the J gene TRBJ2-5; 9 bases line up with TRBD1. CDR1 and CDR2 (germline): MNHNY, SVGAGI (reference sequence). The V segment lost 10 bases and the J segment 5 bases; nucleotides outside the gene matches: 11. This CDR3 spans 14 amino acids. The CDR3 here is CATRDRAQGETQYF. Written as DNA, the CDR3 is TGTGCCACCCGGGACAGGGCTCAGGGGGAGACCCAGTACTTC.

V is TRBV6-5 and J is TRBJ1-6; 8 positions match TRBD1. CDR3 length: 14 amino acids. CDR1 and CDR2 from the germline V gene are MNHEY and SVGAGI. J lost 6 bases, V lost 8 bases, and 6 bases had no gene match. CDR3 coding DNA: TGTGCCAGCGGGGTTACAGGGGGTAATTCACCCCTCCACTTT. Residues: CASGVTGGNSPLHF.

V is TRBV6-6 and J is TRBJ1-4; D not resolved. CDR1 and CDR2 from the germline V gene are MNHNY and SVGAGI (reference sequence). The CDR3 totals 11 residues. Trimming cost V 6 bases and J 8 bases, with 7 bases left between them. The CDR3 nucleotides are TGTGCCAGCAGCCGTGTAGAAAAACTGTTTTTT. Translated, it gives CASSRVEKLFF.

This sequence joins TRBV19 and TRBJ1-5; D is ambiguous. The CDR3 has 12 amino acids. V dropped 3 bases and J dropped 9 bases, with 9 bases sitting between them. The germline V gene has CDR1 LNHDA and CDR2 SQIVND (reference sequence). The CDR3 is CASSIGAGPQHF. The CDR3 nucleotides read TGTGCCAGTAGTATTGGAGCGGGGCCCCAGCATTTT.

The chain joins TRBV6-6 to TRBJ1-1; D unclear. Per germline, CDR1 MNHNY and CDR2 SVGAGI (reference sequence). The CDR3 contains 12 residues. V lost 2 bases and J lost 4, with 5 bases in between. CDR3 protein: CASSYQFTEAFF. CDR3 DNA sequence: TGTGCCAGCAGTTACCAGTTCACTGAAGCTTTCTTT.

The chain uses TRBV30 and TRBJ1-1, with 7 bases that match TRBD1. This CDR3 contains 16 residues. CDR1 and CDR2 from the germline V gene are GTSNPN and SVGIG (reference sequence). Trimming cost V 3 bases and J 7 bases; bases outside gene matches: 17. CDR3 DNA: TGTGCCTGGAGAGTTGACAGGGTCCCGCTCCCGATTGAAGCTTTCTTT. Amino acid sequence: CAWRVDRVPLPIEAFF.

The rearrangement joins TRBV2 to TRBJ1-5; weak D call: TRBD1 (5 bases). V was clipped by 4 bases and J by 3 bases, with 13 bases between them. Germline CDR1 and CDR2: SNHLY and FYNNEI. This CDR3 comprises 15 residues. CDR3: CASSAGVGINQPQHF. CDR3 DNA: TGTGCCAGCAGTGCGGGGGTAGGGATCAATCAGCCCCAGCATTTT. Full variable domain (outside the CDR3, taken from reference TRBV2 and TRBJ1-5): EPEVTQTPSHQVTQMGQEVILRCVPISNHLYFYWYRQILGQKVEFLVSFYNNEISEKSEIFDDQFSVERPDGSNFTLKIRSTKLEDSAMYFCASSAGVGINQPQHFGDGTRLSIL.

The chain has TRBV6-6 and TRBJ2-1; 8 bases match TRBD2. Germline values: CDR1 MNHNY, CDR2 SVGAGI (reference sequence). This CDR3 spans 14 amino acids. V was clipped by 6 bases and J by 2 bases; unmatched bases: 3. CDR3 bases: TGTGCCAGCAGGACTAGCGATCCCTACAATGAGCAGTTCTTC. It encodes CASRTSDPYNEQFF.

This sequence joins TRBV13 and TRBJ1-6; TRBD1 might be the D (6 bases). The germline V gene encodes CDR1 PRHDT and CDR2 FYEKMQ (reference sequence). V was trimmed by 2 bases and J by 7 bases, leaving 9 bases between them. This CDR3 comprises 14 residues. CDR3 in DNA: TGTGCCAGCAGCTTACAGGGGAGAAATTCACCCCTCCACTTT. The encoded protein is CASSLQGRNSPLHF.

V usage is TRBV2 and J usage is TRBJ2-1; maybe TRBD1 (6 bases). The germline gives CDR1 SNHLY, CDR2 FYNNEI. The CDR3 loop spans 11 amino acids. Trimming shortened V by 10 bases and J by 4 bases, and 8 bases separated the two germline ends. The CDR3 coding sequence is TGTGCCACCCAGGGGTACAATGAGCAGTTCTTC. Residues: CATQGYNEQFF.

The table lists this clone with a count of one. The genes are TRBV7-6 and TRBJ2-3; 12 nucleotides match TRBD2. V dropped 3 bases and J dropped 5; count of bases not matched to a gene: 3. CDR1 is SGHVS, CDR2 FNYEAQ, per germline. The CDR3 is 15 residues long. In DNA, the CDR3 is TGTGCCAGCAGCTTGGCTAGCGGGGGGGGAGATACGCAGTATTTT. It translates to CASSLASGGGDTQYF.